Below, 14 T cell receptor beta chains from the same sample are listed, as sequenced in a study of T cells in Graves' hyperthyroidism and ophthalmopathy. Amplified regions were TCR beta CDR3 sequences from RNA transcripts. First-round RT-PCR targeting the TCR CDR3 was performed with the HTBI primer set. TCRdb processed the multiplex PCR reads anew with MiXCR; each CDR3 protein has one entry. The sample has about 580,000 distinct CDR3 sequences, around 13% seen once. The sequencing input was blood. The receptors were gathered from a woman under 40 with Graves' hyperthyroidism that later progressed to Graves' ophthalmopathy.

This clonotype has just a few counts. At one boundary the junction diverges from the germline segment, which might be a read error. This chain joins TRBV5-1 and TRBJ1-2; D unresolved. Germline V gene lookup returns CDR1 SGHRS and CDR2 YFSETQ. This CDR3 is 14 amino acids long. CDR3 amino acids: CASSFSQDNYGYTF. Here the CDR3 DNA reads TGTGCCAGCAGCTTCAGTCAGGACAACTATGGCTACACCTTC.

This clonotype was seen just once. A much larger clone lies a single base off, so this may be a read error. In nucleotides, the CDR3 is TGTGCCACCAGTGATCCCTCGGGTTGGACCGGGGAGCTGTTTTTT. Its translation is CATSDPSGWTGELFF. The chain couples TRBV24-1 to TRBJ2-2; D not certain. The germline V gene encodes CDR1 KGHDR and CDR2 SFDVKD. V shed 3 bases and J shed 5 bases, with 12 bases lying between them. The CDR3 spans 15 residues.

The table lists this clonotype with many counts. V and J are TRBV20-1 and TRBJ2-3, with 9 bases lining up with TRBD2. After removal of 1 base from V and 2 bases from J, the junction contained 7 bases not matched to a gene. The CDR3 sequence is 16 residues long. Germline CDR1 is DFQATT and CDR2 is SNEGSKA (reference sequence). The CDR3 sequence is CSARVWSGRFTDTQYF. The DNA of the CDR3 is TGCAGTGCTAGAGTATGGAGCGGGAGGTTCACAGATACGCAGTATTTT.

The V call is TRBV11-1, the J call TRBJ1-1; D call uncertain. Trimming removed 2 bases at V and 9 bases at J, with 13 bases between. Germline V gene sequence: CDR1 SGHAT, CDR2 FQDESV (reference sequence). The length of the CDR3 is 13 residues. CDR3 in DNA: TGTGCCAGCAGCTTATCACTGAACTCTCAAGCTTTCTTT. Translation: CASSLSLNSQAFF.

This clonotype has at least ten counts. The chain has TRBV28 and TRBJ1-2; D perhaps matches TRBD1 (6 bases). Germline-derived CDR1 and CDR2 are MDHEN and SYDVKM. Trimming shortened V by 5 bases and J by 3 bases, and 7 bases separated the two germline ends. This CDR3 has 12 amino acids. CDR3 sequence reads: CASSEGDYGYTF. CDR3 nucleotide sequence: TGTGCCAGCAGTGAGGGGGACTATGGCTACACCTTC.

Ten or more counts support this clonotype. V and J are TRBV10-3 and TRBJ1-6; possibly TRBD1 for D (6 bases). Trimming shortened V by 3 bases and J by 10 bases, and 13 bases separated the two germline ends. The CDR3 totals 14 residues. Germline assignment: CDR1 ENHRY and CDR2 SYGVKD. The CDR3 spells CAISDGGADSPLHF. The CDR3 DNA follows: TGTGCCATCAGTGATGGGGGCGCAGACTCACCCCTCCACTTT.

In its sample, this clonotype was seen many times. The chain uses TRBV7-8 and TRBJ1-4, with D uncertain. Trimming pared 5 bases from V and 2 bases from J, leaving 12 bases between. The CDR3 loop spans 15 amino acids. The germline V gene has CDR1 SGHVS and CDR2 FQNEAQ. This chain's CDR3 is CASSPPAATNEKLFF. For the CDR3, the DNA is TGTGCCAGCAGCCCCCCAGCAGCGACTAATGAAAAACTGTTTTTT.

This clonotype was observed many times. The chain has TRBV24-1 and TRBJ2-3; no firm D call. The CDR3 runs 16 residues. Germline V gene data show CDR1 as KGHDR and CDR2 as SFDVKD. Trimming shortened V by 3 bases and J by 0 bases, and 12 bases separated the two germline ends. The CDR3 sequence is CATSDRLLGSTDTQYF. The CDR3 nucleotides are TGTGCCACCAGTGATCGGTTATTGGGAAGCACAGATACGCAGTATTTT.

The V call is TRBV5-1, the J call TRBJ2-1; TRBD2 agrees at 7 bases. The V and J ends lost 1 base and 8 bases, in that order; junction bases with no gene match: 18. This CDR3 is built from 18 residues. Germline CDR1 and CDR2: SGHRS and YFSETQ. CDR3 residues: CASSLFPPSGRLRDEQFF. CDR3 bases: TGCGCCAGCAGCTTGTTCCCCCCTAGCGGTCGCCTTCGGGATGAGCAGTTCTTC.

This clonotype was observed many times. The chain couples TRBV7-2 to TRBJ1-1; no definite D call. CDR3 length: 13 residues. Germline CDR1 SGHTA, CDR2 FQGNSA. Between the trimmed V and J ends, which lost 3 bases and 8 bases, there was a span of 13 bases. The CDR3 bases are TGTGCCAGCAGCTTTCCAGGTGGGGAAGAAGCTTTCTTT. The encoded protein is CASSFPGGEEAFF.

This clonotype appeared many times. The V and J genes are TRBV7-9 and TRBJ1-2; unclear D gene. Germline CDR1 SEHNR, CDR2 FQNEAQ (reference sequence). CDR3 length: 13 amino acids. Trimming took off 5 bases at V and 2 bases at J, with 9 bases between the two ends. CDR3 bases: TGTGCCAGCAGCGCCCTAGGGAACTATGGCTACACCTTC. Protein sequence: CASSALGNYGYTF. The full variable domain, with the rest looked up from reference TRBV7-9 and TRBJ1-2, is DTGVSQNPRHKITKRGQNVTFRCDPISEHNRLYWYRQTLGQGPEFLTYFQNEAQLEKSRLLSDRFSAERPKGSFSTLEIQRTEQGDSAMYLCASSALGNYGYTFGSGTRLTVV.

This clonotype was recorded many times. V gene TRBV28 combines with J gene TRBJ2-1; 11 bases are a match to TRBD2. Germline V lookup: CDR1 MDHEN, CDR2 SYDVKM. Unmatched junction bases numbered 7, after V lost 6 bases and J lost 0 bases. CDR3 length equals 17 residues. The CDR3 sequence is CASRPTSGKSSYNEQFF. CDR3 sequence (DNA): TGTGCCAGCAGGCCGACTAGCGGGAAAAGCTCCTACAATGAGCAGTTCTTC.

This clonotype was observed many times. The chain has TRBV30 and TRBJ1-2; unclear D gene. Per germline, CDR1 GTSNPN and CDR2 SVGIG (reference sequence). The CDR3 contains 13 residues. V lost 1 base to trimming and J lost 8 bases, with 14 bases between them. The CDR3 region is CAWSGSGRRGYTF. The CDR3 region has the DNA TGTGCCTGGAGTGGATCGGGGAGACGGGGCTACACCTTC.

This clonotype was detected only a few times. The V and J genes are TRBV6-2 or TRBV6-3 and TRBJ2-7, with D uncertain. The CDR3 covers 13 residues. V was clipped by 0 bases and J by 5 bases, with 8 bases between them. Germline V CDR1 and CDR2: MNHEY, SVGEGT. CDR3 loop: CASSYSSNHEQYF. The CDR3, as DNA: TGTGCCAGCAGTTACTCGAGCAACCACGAGCAGTACTTC.